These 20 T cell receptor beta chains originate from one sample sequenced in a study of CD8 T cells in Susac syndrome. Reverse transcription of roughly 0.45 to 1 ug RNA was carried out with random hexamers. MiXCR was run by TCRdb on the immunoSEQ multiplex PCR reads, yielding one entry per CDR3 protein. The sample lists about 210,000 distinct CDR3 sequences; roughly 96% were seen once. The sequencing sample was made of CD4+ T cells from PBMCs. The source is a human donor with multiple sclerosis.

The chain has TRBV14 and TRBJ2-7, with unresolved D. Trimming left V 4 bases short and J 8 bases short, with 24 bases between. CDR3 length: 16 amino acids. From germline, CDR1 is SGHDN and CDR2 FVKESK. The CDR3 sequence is CASSPNRAANFFQQYF. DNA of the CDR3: TGTGCCAGCAGCCCAAACCGGGCAGCAAATTTCTTTCAGCAGTACTTC.

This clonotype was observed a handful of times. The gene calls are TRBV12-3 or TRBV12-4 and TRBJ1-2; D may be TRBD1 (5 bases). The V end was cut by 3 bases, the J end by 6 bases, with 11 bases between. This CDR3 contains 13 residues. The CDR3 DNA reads TGTGCCAGCAGTTTTCGGCAGGGCGATGGCTACACCTTC. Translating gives CASSFRQGDGYTF.

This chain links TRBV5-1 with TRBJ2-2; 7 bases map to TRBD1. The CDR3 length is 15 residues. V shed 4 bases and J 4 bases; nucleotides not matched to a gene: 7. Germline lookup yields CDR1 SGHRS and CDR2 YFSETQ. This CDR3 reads CASSPGQLFTGELFF. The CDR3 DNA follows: TGCGCCAGCAGCCCGGGACAGCTTTTCACCGGGGAGCTGTTTTTT. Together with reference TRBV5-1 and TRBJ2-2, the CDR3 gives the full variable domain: KAGVTQTPRYLIKTRGQQVTLSCSPISGHRSVSWYQQTPGQGLQFLFEYFSETQRNKGNFPGRFSGRQFSNSRSEMNVSTLELGDSALYLCASSPGQLFTGELFFGEGSRLTVL.

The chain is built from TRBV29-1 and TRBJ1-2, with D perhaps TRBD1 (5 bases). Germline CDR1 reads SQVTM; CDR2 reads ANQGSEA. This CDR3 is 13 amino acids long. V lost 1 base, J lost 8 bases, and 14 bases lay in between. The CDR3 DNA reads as TGCAGCGTTGAAGGGGTTGGGGGTCGCGGCTACACCTTC. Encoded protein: CSVEGVGGRGYTF.

The CDR3 bases are TGTGCCAGCAGCCCCGACCCAGGGGGGCAGACCCAGTACTTC. Its translation: CASSPDPGGQTQYF. The chain combines TRBV9 with TRBJ2-5; possible D gene TRBD1, 7 bases. Trimming took off 4 bases at V and 6 bases at J, with 16 bases between the two ends. Germline V gene data show CDR1 as SGDLS and CDR2 as YYNGEE. The CDR3 contains 14 residues.

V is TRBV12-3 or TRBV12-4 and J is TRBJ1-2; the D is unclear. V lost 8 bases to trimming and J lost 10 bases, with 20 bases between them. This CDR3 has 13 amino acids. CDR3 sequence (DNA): TGTGCCAGCGTTCCTTCGCAGCTGACTGTCTACACCTTC. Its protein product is CASVPSQLTVYTF.

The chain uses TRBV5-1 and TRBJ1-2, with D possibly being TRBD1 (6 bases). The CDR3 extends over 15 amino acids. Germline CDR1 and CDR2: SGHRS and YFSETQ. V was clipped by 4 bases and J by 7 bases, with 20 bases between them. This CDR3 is CASSPGGLSTSGYTF. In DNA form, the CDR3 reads TGCGCCAGCAGCCCCGGGGGCCTCAGCACAAGTGGCTACACCTTC.

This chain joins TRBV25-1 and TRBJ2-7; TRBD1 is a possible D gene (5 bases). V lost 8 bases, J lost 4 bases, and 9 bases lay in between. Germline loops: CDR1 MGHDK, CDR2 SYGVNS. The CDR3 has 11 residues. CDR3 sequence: CASAGPYEQYF. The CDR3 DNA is TGTGCCAGCGCAGGGCCTTACGAGCAGTACTTC.

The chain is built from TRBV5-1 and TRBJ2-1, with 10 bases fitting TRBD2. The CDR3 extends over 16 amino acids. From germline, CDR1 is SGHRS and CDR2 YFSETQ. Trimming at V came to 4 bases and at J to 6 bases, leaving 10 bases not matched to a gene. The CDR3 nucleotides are TGCGCCAGCAGCACGGGAGAGCTAGCGGGAGCCAATGAGCAGTTCTTC. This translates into CASSTGELAGANEQFF.

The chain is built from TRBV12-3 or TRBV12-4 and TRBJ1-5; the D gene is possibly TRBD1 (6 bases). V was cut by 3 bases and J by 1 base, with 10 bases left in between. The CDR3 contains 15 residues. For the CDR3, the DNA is TGTGCCAGCAGTTTCGGGACACGGAGCAATCAGCCCCAGCATTTT. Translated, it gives CASSFGTRSNQPQHF.

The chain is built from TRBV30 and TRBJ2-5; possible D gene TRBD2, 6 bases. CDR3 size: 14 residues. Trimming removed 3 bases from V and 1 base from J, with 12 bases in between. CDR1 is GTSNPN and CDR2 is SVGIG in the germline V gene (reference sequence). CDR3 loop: CAWSGSGGQETQYF. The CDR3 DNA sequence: TGTGCCTGGAGCGGTAGCGGAGGCCAAGAGACCCAGTACTTC.

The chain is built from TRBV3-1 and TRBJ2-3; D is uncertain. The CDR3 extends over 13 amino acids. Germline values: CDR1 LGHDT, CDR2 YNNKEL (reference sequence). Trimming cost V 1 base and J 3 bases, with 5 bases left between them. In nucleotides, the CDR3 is TGTGCCAGCAGCCAAGCGACGACAGATACGCAGTATTTT. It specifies CASSQATTDTQYF.

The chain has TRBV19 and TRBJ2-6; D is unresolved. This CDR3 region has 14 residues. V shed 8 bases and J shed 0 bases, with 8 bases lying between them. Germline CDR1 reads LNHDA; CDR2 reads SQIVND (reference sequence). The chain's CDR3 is CASQKTSGANVLTF. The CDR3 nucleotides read TGTGCCAGTCAAAAAACCTCTGGGGCCAACGTCCTGACTTTC.

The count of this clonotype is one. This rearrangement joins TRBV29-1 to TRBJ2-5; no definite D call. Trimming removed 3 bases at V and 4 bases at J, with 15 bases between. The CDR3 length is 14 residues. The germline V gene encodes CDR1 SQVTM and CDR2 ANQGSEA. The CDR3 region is CSVEGQAFGETQYF. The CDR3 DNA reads TGCAGCGTTGAGGGCCAGGCCTTCGGAGAGACCCAGTACTTC.

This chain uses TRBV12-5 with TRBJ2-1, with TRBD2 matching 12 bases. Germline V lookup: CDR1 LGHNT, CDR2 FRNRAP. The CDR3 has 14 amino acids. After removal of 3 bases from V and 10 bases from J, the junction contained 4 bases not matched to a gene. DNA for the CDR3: TGTGCTAGTGGTTTTCGTCTAGCGGGGGGGGAGCAGTTCTTC. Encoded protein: CASGFRLAGGEQFF. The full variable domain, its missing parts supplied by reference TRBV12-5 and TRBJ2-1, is DARVTQTPRHKVTEMGQEVTMRCQPILGHNTVFWYRQTMMQGLELLAYFRNRAPLDDSGMPKDRFSAEMPDATLATLKIQPSEPRDSAVYFCASGFRLAGGEQFFGPGTRLTVL.

This chain's CDR3 is CASRPIDRGLPYSNQPQHF. The CDR3 nucleotides read TGTGCCAGTAGACCAATCGACAGGGGGCTGCCTTATAGCAATCAGCCCCAGCATTTT. V gene TRBV19 combines with J gene TRBJ1-5; 10 nucleotides agree with TRBD1. The trim removed 6 bases at V and 0 bases at J, leaving 14 bases unmatched. Germline loops: CDR1 LNHDA, CDR2 SQIVND (reference sequence). The CDR3 spans 19 residues.

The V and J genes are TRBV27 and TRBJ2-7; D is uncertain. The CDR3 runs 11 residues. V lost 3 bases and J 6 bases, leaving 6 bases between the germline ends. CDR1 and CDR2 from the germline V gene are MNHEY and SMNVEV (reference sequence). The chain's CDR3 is CASSFSGEQYF. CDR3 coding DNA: TGTGCCAGCAGTTTCTCCGGCGAGCAGTACTTC.

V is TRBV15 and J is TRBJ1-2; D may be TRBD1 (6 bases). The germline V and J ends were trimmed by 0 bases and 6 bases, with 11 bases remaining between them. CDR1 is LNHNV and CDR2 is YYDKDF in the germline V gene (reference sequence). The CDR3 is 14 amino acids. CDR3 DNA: TGTGCCACCAGCAGAGATATAGGGGGACATGGCTACACCTTC. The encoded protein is CATSRDIGGHGYTF. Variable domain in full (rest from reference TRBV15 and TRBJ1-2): DAMVIQNPRYQVTQFGKPVTLSCSQTLNHNVMYWYQQKSSQAPKLLFHYYDKDFNNEADTPDNFQSRRPNTSFCFLDIRSPGLGDTAMYLCATSRDIGGHGYTFGSGTRLTVV.

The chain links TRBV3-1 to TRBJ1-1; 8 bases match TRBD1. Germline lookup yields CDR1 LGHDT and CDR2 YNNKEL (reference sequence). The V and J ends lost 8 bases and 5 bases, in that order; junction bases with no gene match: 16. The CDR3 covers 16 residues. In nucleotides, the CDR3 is TGTGCCAGCGATATATCAGGGGGCAAAGGGAGAACTGAAGCTTTCTTT. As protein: CASDISGGKGRTEAFF.

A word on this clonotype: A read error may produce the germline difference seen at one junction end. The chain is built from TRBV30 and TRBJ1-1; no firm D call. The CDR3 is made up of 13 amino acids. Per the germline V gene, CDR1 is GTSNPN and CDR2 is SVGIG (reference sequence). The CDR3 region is CAWRGRLNTEAFF. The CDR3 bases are TGTGCCTGGAGGGGCAGACTAAACACTGAAGCTTTTTTT.